The 15 T cell receptor beta chains below were found in one sample sequenced in a study of beta chain features in type 1 diabetes. Study-level results: A moderate, significant TCRB CDR3 shortening appeared in type 1 diabetes across four CD4+ subsets.

These receptors lack a known antigen. Expressed TCRB transcripts were sequenced after all isolated RNA was converted to cDNA. The repertoire was sequenced with immunoSEQ multiplex PCR; TCRdb's copy has only in-frame clones and lacks some. The top ten clones hold less than 0.03% of a sample with 250,000 or so clones, just over 20% of them seen once. Source material: naive CD4+ T cells from blood. The receptor set was obtained from a woman aged 40 to 50 with type 1 diabetes.

A few counts support this clone. This chain connects TRBV29-1 to TRBJ2-5, with D possibly TRBD2 on 6 matching bases. This CDR3 is built from 11 residues. The V gene's germline CDR1 is SQVTM and CDR2 ANQGSEA. The germline V and J ends were trimmed by 7 bases and 3 bases, with 9 bases remaining between them. CDR3 sequence: CSASGEETQYF. The CDR3 DNA reads TGCAGCGCGTCGGGGGAAGAGACCCAGTACTTC.

This clone was seen only a few times. V and J are TRBV7-8 and TRBJ1-6; TRBD1 matches at 11 bases. Germline V gene data show CDR1 as SGHVS and CDR2 as FQNEAQ. This CDR3 region has 16 residues. The V segment lost 1 base and the J segment 7 bases; nucleotides outside the gene matches: 3. CDR3 bases: TGTGCCAGCAGCTTAGGGGACAGGGGGTACAATTCACCCCTCCACTTT. Its protein product is CASSLGDRGYNSPLHF.

The rearrangement uses TRBV6-1 and TRBJ1-1; 11 bases are a match to TRBD1. J gave up 5 bases and V 7 bases, and 3 bases lay outside the gene matches. This CDR3 is built from 13 residues. In germline, CDR1 is MNHNS, CDR2 SASEGT. DNA of the CDR3: TGTGCCAGCAAGGACAGGGGGCTAACTGAAGCTTTCTTT. It yields the protein CASKDRGLTEAFF.

This chain uses TRBV9 with TRBJ1-2; D remains unclear. Germline V gene data show CDR1 as SGDLS and CDR2 as YYNGEE. Trimming pared 4 bases from V and 2 bases from J, leaving 15 bases between. CDR3 size: 15 residues. The CDR3 loop reads CASSLTGIENYGYTF. DNA for the CDR3: TGTGCCAGCAGCTTAACGGGGATTGAAAACTATGGCTACACCTTC.

Concerning this clone itself: The same CDR3 arises from other DNA sequences in this sample as well. This sequence joins TRBV6-5 and TRBJ2-5; D is ambiguous. CDR1 MNHEY and CDR2 SVGAGI come from the germline V gene. CDR3 length: 12 amino acids. V gave up 0 bases and J gave up 4 bases, with 3 bases separating them. The CDR3 DNA sequence: TGTGCCAGCAGTTACTCGAGAGAGACCCAGTACTTC. Translating gives CASSYSRETQYF.

This clone was counted a few times. The chain couples TRBV9 to TRBJ2-1, with D unresolved. CDR1 SGDLS and CDR2 YYNGEE come from the germline V gene. CDR3 length equals 16 residues. Trimming removed 7 bases from V and 9 bases from J, with 26 bases in between. For the CDR3, the DNA is TGTGCCAGCGAGCGTAGTCCTACTGCCCACCGGAGTGAGCAGTTCTTC. Translating it yields CASERSPTAHRSEQFF.

Only a few counts were recorded for this clone. The V gene is TRBV6-5, the J gene TRBJ1-1, with a weak D call TRBD1 (5 bases). The CDR3 covers 14 residues. V lost 2 bases and J 2 bases, leaving 9 bases between the germline ends. Per the germline V gene, CDR1 is MNHEY and CDR2 is SVGAGI. CDR3 residues: CASSYGGGNTEAFF. The CDR3 DNA follows: TGTGCCAGCAGTTACGGGGGAGGCAACACTGAAGCTTTCTTT.

V usage is TRBV7-9 and J usage is TRBJ2-4; TRBD2 might be the D (6 bases). Germline CDR1 reads SEHNR; CDR2 reads FQNEAQ (reference sequence). The CDR3 is 17 amino acids. Trimming cost V 5 bases and J 4 bases, with 21 bases left between them. The CDR3 reads CASSRGSGDLGKNIQYF. The CDR3 bases are TGTGCCAGCAGCCGGGGTTCGGGAGACTTGGGTAAAAACATTCAGTACTTC.

The chain carries TRBV29-1 and TRBJ1-1; D is possibly TRBD1 (5 bases). V was trimmed by 6 bases and J by 0 bases, leaving 17 bases between them. Germline V gene lookup returns CDR1 SQVTM and CDR2 ANQGSEA. The CDR3 is made up of 15 amino acids. CDR3 nucleotide sequence: TGCAGCGTCGTCCCGGGACTTTTTATGAACACTGAAGCTTTCTTT. Protein product: CSVVPGLFMNTEAFF. Filled out from reference TRBV29-1 and TRBJ1-1, the complete variable domain reads SAVISQKPSRDICQRGTSLTIQCQVDSQVTMMFWYRQQPGQSLTLIATANQGSEATYESGFVIDKFPISRPNLTFSTLTVSNMSPEDSSIYLCSVVPGLFMNTEAFFGQGTRLTVV.

The table lists this clone with a few counts. The V gene is TRBV19, the J gene TRBJ2-1; TRBD2 aligns across 13 bases. V was clipped by 5 bases and J by 6 bases; unmatched bases: 4. From germline, CDR1 is LNHDA and CDR2 SQIVND (reference sequence). The CDR3 spans 15 residues. CDR3 sequence (DNA): TGTGCCAGTAGTGGACTAGCGGGAGTTGGCAATGAGCAGTTCTTC. As protein: CASSGLAGVGNEQFF.

As to this clone: The same CDR3 also results from other DNA sequences found in this sample. This CDR3 reads CASSQGQGETQYF. CDR3 DNA sequence: TGTGCCAGTAGTCAAGGACAGGGTGAGACCCAGTACTTC. The genes are TRBV19 and TRBJ2-5, with 8 bases lining up with TRBD1. The germline gives CDR1 LNHDA, CDR2 SQIVND (reference sequence). The CDR3 length is 13 residues. V lost 5 bases, J lost 5 bases, and 4 bases stayed unmatched.

This clone has only a few counts. The V call is TRBV7-2, the J call TRBJ2-3; a possible D gene is TRBD1 (6 bases). The germline gives CDR1 SGHTA, CDR2 FQGNSA. The CDR3 has 15 amino acids. V was trimmed by 1 base and J by 5 bases, leaving 13 bases between them. CDR3 loop: CASSLVAVGGDTQYF. The CDR3, as DNA: TGTGCCAGCAGCTTAGTGGCGGTAGGGGGAGATACGCAGTATTTT.

This clone was counted only a few times. The chain joins TRBV7-2 to TRBJ2-5; tentatively, D is TRBD2 (6 bases). V lost 0 bases, J lost 0 bases, and 11 bases lay in between. The CDR3 covers 16 residues. CDR1 SGHTA and CDR2 FQGNSA come from the germline V gene. Here the CDR3 reads CASSLATSLYQETQYF. The DNA for the CDR3 is TGTGCCAGCAGCTTAGCAACTAGCCTGTACCAAGAGACCCAGTACTTC.

The CDR3 here is CASSFAMVGPYEQYF. The CDR3 bases are TGTGCCAGCAGTTTCGCGATGGTGGGGCCCTACGAGCAGTACTTC. The gene calls are TRBV27 and TRBJ2-7; D possibly corresponds to TRBD1 (5 bases). The CDR3 loop spans 15 amino acids. Germline CDR1 reads MNHEY; CDR2 reads SMNVEV (reference sequence). Trimming shortened V by 3 bases and J by 2 bases, and 14 bases separated the two germline ends.

The chain joins TRBV7-3 to TRBJ2-5; 11 bases line up with TRBD2. This CDR3 is 17 amino acids long. J gave up 5 bases and V 5 bases, and 13 bases lay outside the gene matches. Germline-derived CDR1 and CDR2 are SGHTA and FQGTGA. The CDR3 DNA reads TGTGCCAGCAGCCTCGGGACTAGCGGACTAATGGGGGAGACCCAGTACTTC. This translates into CASSLGTSGLMGETQYF.